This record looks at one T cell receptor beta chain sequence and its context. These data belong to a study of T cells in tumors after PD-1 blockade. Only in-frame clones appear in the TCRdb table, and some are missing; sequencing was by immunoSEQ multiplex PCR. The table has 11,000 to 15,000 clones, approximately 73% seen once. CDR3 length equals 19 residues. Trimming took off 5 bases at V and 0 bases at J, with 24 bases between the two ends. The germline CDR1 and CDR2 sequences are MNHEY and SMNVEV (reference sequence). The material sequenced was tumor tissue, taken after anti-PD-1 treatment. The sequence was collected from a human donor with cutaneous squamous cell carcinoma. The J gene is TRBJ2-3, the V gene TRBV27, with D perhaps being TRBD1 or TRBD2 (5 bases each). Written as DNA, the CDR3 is TGTGCCAGCAGTCTCGGGGCCCCTCTTTTTCCCGCTAGCACAGATACGCAGTATTTT. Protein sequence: CASSLGAPLFPASTDTQYF.